These 10 T cell receptor beta chains were all obtained from the same sample, sequenced in a study of shared clonotypes between healthy human individuals. Sequenced by immunoSEQ multiplex PCR; TCRdb stores in-frame clones only, minus some. The data show roughly 510,000 clones, about 79% seen once. Input material: PBMCs. Receptor source: a woman aged 40 to 55 in good health. Some clones in this sample may be carry-over from other donors' samples.

V usage is TRBV19 and J usage is TRBJ2-2; D ambiguous. Germline lookup yields CDR1 LNHDA and CDR2 SQIVND (reference sequence). The V and J ends lost 1 base and 1 base respectively, with 10 bases between them. This CDR3 region has 16 residues. The CDR3 DNA reads as TGTGCCAGTAGTATAGGGCCACCCCGGAACACCGGGGAGCTGTTTTTT. Its translation: CASSIGPPRNTGELFF.

This rearrangement joins TRBV11-3 to TRBJ2-2; no clear D gene. Trimming cost V 5 bases and J 3 bases, with 4 bases left between them. This CDR3 is built from 12 residues. Germline lookup yields CDR1 SGHNT and CDR2 YENEEA. The CDR3 sequence is CASSKDTGELFF. The CDR3 DNA reads TGTGCCAGCAGCAAGGACACCGGGGAGCTGTTTTTT.

This chain connects TRBV30 to TRBJ2-7, with no clear D. Germline lookup yields CDR1 GTSNPN and CDR2 SVGIG (reference sequence). This CDR3 spans 11 amino acids. Trimming took off 1 base at V and 2 bases at J, with 3 bases between the two ends. The CDR3 nucleotides are TGTGCCTGGAGTGCAGCCTACGAGCAGTACTTC. It encodes CAWSAAYEQYF.

There are many counts of this clone. The chain employs TRBV7-2 and TRBJ2-5; D perhaps matches TRBD2 (5 bases). V lost 2 bases, J lost 9 bases, and 22 bases lay in between. The CDR3 is 16 amino acids. CDR1 is SGHTA and CDR2 is FQGNSA in the germline V gene. CDR3 protein: CASSLMPALALGAQYF. The DNA of the CDR3 is TGTGCCAGCAGCTTAATGCCAGCTCTGGCTCTGGGAGCCCAGTACTTC. The variable domain in full, completed from reference TRBV7-2 and TRBJ2-5, reads GAGVSQSPSNKVTEKGKDVELRCDPISGHTALYWYRQSLGQGLEFLIYFQGNSAPDKSGLPSDRFSAERTGGSVSTLTIQRTQQEDSAVYLCASSLMPALALGAQYFGPGTRLLVL.

V usage is TRBV18 and J usage is TRBJ2-7; the match to TRBD2 covers 10 bases. With V trimmed by 2 bases and J by 2 bases, 12 bases remained unmatched. The CDR3 runs 18 residues. Germline V gene data show CDR1 as KGHSH and CDR2 as LQKENI. The CDR3 DNA is TGTGCCAGCTCACCAGGGTCTAGCGGGAGCGTCGTCCCCTACGAGCAGTACTTC. This encodes CASSPGSSGSVVPYEQYF.

This chain joins TRBV29-1 and TRBJ2-1; a possible D gene is TRBD1 (6 bases). The length of the CDR3 is 11 residues. Germline V CDR1 and CDR2: SQVTM, ANQGSEA. Deletions cut 3 bases from V and 14 bases from J, with 14 bases between. As DNA, the CDR3 is TGCAGCGTTGAGTTGGGGGCTAGTAAGTTCTTC. Encoded protein: CSVELGASKFF.

This clone was detected only once. This chain joins TRBV5-1 and TRBJ2-2, with 7 bases matching TRBD1. Germline lookup yields CDR1 SGHRS and CDR2 YFSETQ. This CDR3 spans 14 amino acids. With V trimmed by 0 bases and J by 4 bases, 0 bases remained unmatched. Here the CDR3 DNA reads TGCGCCAGCAGCTTGGAGGGGGCCACCGGGGAGCTGTTTTTT. It codes for CASSLEGATGELFF.

This clone was picked up a small number of times. This chain links TRBV15 with TRBJ2-1; TRBD1 or TRBD2 may be the D gene (5 bases each). The germline CDR1 and CDR2 sequences are LNHNV and YYDKDF (reference sequence). V gave up 0 bases and J gave up 12 bases, with 12 bases separating them. CDR3 length: 13 residues. The CDR3, as DNA: TGTGCCACCAGCAGAGATGAGGGGCGCGGGCAGTTCTTC. Translated, it gives CATSRDEGRGQFF.

This rearrangement joins TRBV15 to TRBJ1-5; TRBD1 matches 7 bases. Germline CDR1 and CDR2: LNHNV and YYDKDF (reference sequence). The trim removed 0 bases at V and 7 bases at J, leaving 9 bases unmatched. The CDR3 sequence is 16 residues long. As DNA, the CDR3 is TGTGCCACCAGCAGAGATCCGGAAGGGGGCAGACAGCCCCAGCATTTT. Amino acid sequence: CATSRDPEGGRQPQHF.

The count of this clone is one. This chain joins TRBV5-1 and TRBJ2-7; D is undetermined. CDR1 and CDR2 (germline): SGHRS, YFSETQ. This CDR3 spans 15 amino acids. V was cut by 5 bases and J by 0 bases, with 15 bases left in between. The CDR3 coding sequence is TGCGCCAGCAGAATTGAAGGGTTAAGCTCCTACGAGCAGTACTTC. Translated, it gives CASRIEGLSSYEQYF.